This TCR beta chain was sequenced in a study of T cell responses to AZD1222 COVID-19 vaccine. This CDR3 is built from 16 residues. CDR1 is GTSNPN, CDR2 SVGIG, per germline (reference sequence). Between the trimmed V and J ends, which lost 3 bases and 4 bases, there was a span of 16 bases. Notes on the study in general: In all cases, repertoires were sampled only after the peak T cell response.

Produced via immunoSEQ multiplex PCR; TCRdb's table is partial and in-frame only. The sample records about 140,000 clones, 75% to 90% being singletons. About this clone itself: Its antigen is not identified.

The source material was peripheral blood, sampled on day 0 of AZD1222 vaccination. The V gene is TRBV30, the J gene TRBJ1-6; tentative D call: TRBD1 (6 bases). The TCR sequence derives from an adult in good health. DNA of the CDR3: TGTGCCTGGAGACCCGGACAGCTAAATTATAATTCACCCCTCCACTTT. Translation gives CAWRPGQLNYNSPLHF.